A selection of T cell receptor beta chains follows, all from one sample in a study of regulatory T cells in long-lasting Graves disease. MiXCR was run by TCRdb on the multiplex PCR reads, yielding one entry per CDR3 protein. The table lists fewer than 400,000 distinct CDR3 sequences, 15% to 20% of them singletons. The sequencing used peripheral blood mononuclear cells (PBMCs), collected at new diagnosis, from a patient treated with antithyroid drugs. Receptor source: a female donor with Graves disease. Both conserved end residues are part of each CDR3. D genes are given only for firm matches. The size of a clone is reported for some rows only, either as once, few or many, or as a class for expanded clones.

clone_size	v_call	d_call	j_call	cdr3_nt	cdr3_aa
many	TRBV11-2	TRBD1	TRBJ1-1	TGTGCCAGCACCCTAGCCCGCCAGGGGGAGGTCATAAACACTGAAGCTTTCTTT	CASTLARQGEVINTEAFF
many	TRBV12-3/TRBV12-4	-	TRBJ2-1	TGTGCCAGCAGCCTCCCGAACAGGGGGGGTCTGGATGAGCAGTTCTTC	CASSLPNRGGLDEQFF
many	TRBV30	-	TRBJ1-3	TGTGCCTGGAGTATCGACTCTGGAAACACCATATATTTT	CAWSIDSGNTIYF
-	TRBV11-2	-	TRBJ2-5	TGTGCCAGCAGCTTACTTGGGGGGTCCGGAGAGACCCAGTACTTC	CASSLLGGSGETQYF
many	TRBV5-6	TRBD2	TRBJ2-1	TGTGCCAGCAGCTCCCCTAGCGGGAGGGGGGCCGAGCAGTTCTTC	CASSSPSGRGAEQFF
many	TRBV20-1	-	TRBJ2-2	TGCAGTGCCCAAGGACACGACACGAACACCGGGGAGCTGTTTTTT	CSAQGHDTNTGELFF
many	TRBV6-2/TRBV6-3	-	TRBJ2-1	TGTGCCAGCAGTTACCTGGGACCTAGCTCCTACAATGAGCAGTTCTTC	CASSYLGPSSYNEQFF
many	TRBV11-3	TRBD1	TRBJ2-7	TGTGCCAGCACCCAGGGGACAGGGCCGCAGGAGCAGTACTTC	CASTQGTGPQEQYF
many	TRBV11-2	-	TRBJ2-7	TGTGCCAGCAGCTTAGATCACGGCCCTCCGGGCGAGCAGTACTTC	CASSLDHGPPGEQYF
many	TRBV6-2/TRBV6-3	-	TRBJ2-1	TGTGCCAGCACGAGAGCGGATGACAATGAGCAGTTCTTC	CASTRADDNEQFF
many	TRBV18	-	TRBJ1-1	TGTGCCAGCTCACCAGGGACCGGGAACACTGAAGCTTTCTTT	CASSPGTGNTEAFF
-	TRBV28	-	TRBJ2-5	TGTGCCAGCAGCCCGACGACAGGCTTTGAGCGGGAGACCCAGTACTTC	CASSPTTGFERETQYF
many	TRBV5-1	TRBD1	TRBJ2-5	TGCGCCAGCAGCTTCGACAGGGGGGTCGAAGAGACCCAGTACTTC	CASSFDRGVEETQYF
-	TRBV20-1	TRBD1	TRBJ1-2	TGCAGTGCTAGAGATATAGGGACAGGGACCATCTATGGCTACACCTTC	CSARDIGTGTIYGYTF
many	TRBV11-2	-	TRBJ1-1	TGTGCCAGCAGCTTAGAGGCTGGAATCGGCACTGAAGCTTTCTTT	CASSLEAGIGTEAFF
-	TRBV6-5	TRBD1	TRBJ2-7	TGTGCCAGCAGTTATGGGACAGACTACGAGCAGTACTTC	CASSYGTDYEQYF
-	TRBV28	-	TRBJ1-2	TGTGCCACCCAAGCCCCAAGCGGCTACACCTTC	CATQAPSGYTF
many	TRBV6-5	-	TRBJ1-2	TGTGCCAGCAGTTACTCAGAAAAGGGAAACTATGGCTACACCTTC	CASSYSEKGNYGYTF
few	TRBV6-1	-	TRBJ1-6	TGTGCCAGCAGTGATGTGGACGGCCCAAATTCACCCCTCCACTTT	CASSDVDGPNSPLHF
few	TRBV20-1	-	TRBJ1-4	TGCAGTGCTCCCCTATGGAGGGCGGCTAATGAAAAACTGTTTTTT	CSAPLWRAANEKLFF
many	TRBV27	TRBD1	TRBJ1-2	TGTGCCAGCAGTTCCCTACAGGGGGCCCTGGACTATGGCTACACCTTC	CASSSLQGALDYGYTF
many	TRBV19	-	TRBJ1-1	TGTGCCAGTAGTATTACAGGGAGGGCTTTCTTT	CASSITGRAFF
many	TRBV6-1	TRBD1	TRBJ1-6	TGTGCCAGCAGTCACAAGGGACAGGGGGTTTCACCCCTCCACTTT	CASSHKGQGVSPLHF
-	TRBV2	-	TRBJ1-2	TGTGCCAGCAGTGAAGCGGGTGTTTGGGGCTTC	CASSEAGVWGF
-	TRBV6-1	-	TRBJ2-7	TGTGCCAGCAGTCCCCTGGACGAGCAGTACTTC	CASSPLDEQYF
-	TRBV4-1	-	TRBJ1-6	TGCGCCAGCAGCCGTGGGGCAGGGCATGATAATTCACCCCTCCACTTT	CASSRGAGHDNSPLHF
many	TRBV7-2	-	TRBJ2-7	TGTGCCAGCAGCTTGGACGCCTACGAGCAGTACTTC	CASSLDAYEQYF
-	TRBV11-1	-	TRBJ2-5	TGTGCCAGCAGCCAAGAGGGGGGGGTCACTGGTACCCAGTACTTC	CASSQEGGVTGTQYF
many	TRBV5-1	-	TRBJ1-4	TGCGCCAGCAGCGCTCGACAGTCGGGAGGTGAAAAACTGTTTTTT	CASSARQSGGEKLFF
-	TRBV7-2	-	TRBJ1-1	TGTGCCAGCAGCTTAGGTGGATTTAACACTGAAGCTTTCTTT	CASSLGGFNTEAFF
few	TRBV7-2	-	TRBJ1-3	TGTGCCAGCAGCTTAGCGTTTGGGTTCGGACATAACTCTGGAAACACCATATATTTT	CASSLAFGFGHNSGNTIYF
many	TRBV7-2	-	TRBJ2-1	TGTGCCAGCAGCCCCTGGAAGCGGGCCCTCCATGAGCAGTTCTTC	CASSPWKRALHEQFF
once	TRBV28	-	TRBJ1-2	TGTGCCAGCACTTTCAGCGGGGAGGGAGGCTACACCTTC	CASTFSGEGGYTF
many	TRBV28	-	TRBJ1-2	TGTGCCAGCAGCCTCCCGGGGAGGGCGGGTGGCTACACCTTC	CASSLPGRAGGYTF
-	TRBV4-1	-	TRBJ2-7	TGCGCCAGCAGCCACTCAGGGACGGCTCATTACGAGCAGTACTTC	CASSHSGTAHYEQYF
many	TRBV7-2	-	TRBJ2-5	TGTGCCAGCAGCGGACGGGACGGAGGGATTAAAGAGACCCAGTACTTC	CASSGRDGGIKETQYF
many	TRBV7-6	-	TRBJ1-1	TGTGCCAGCAGCTTAGCCCCGCTTGGGGGAGGCCGTACTGAAGCTTTCTTT	CASSLAPLGGGRTEAFF
few	TRBV6-2/TRBV6-3	TRBD1	TRBJ2-7	TGTGCCAGCAGACCTGGACAGGGTTCATACAAGCAGTACTTC	CASRPGQGSYKQYF
few	TRBV20-1	TRBD2	TRBJ2-7	TGCAGTGCACACCCACCGGGACTAGCGGGAGGGCTTTCCCTGGGCGAGCAGTACTTC	CSAHPPGLAGGLSLGEQYF
few	TRBV14	-	TRBJ2-1	TGTGCCAGCAGCCAAACAGGGTTAGGGTCCTACAATGAGCGGTTCTTC	CASSQTGLGSYNERFF
many	TRBV27	-	TRBJ1-2	TGTGCCAGCAGTTTATCTAGATGGGACGGAAAGAACTATGGCTACACCTTC	CASSLSRWDGKNYGYTF
many	TRBV2	-	TRBJ2-7	TGTGCCAGCAGTCTTGGCAGGGTGCGCTACGAGCAGTACTTC	CASSLGRVRYEQYF
few	TRBV7-6	-	TRBJ2-7	TGTGCCAGCAGCTTAGAATCCTCATTACTGGGCTACGAGCAGTACTTC	CASSLESSLLGYEQYF
many	TRBV5-1	-	TRBJ1-4	TGCGCCAGCAGCAATGGGTCCAATGAAAAACTGTTTTTT	CASSNGSNEKLFF
many	TRBV7-9	-	TRBJ1-5	TGTGCCAGCAGCTTAGGGACAGCAATAAATCAGCCCCAGCATTTT	CASSLGTAINQPQHF
many	TRBV12-3/TRBV12-4	-	TRBJ1-2	TGTGCCAGCAGCACAAATCCTGTGAGTGGCTACACCTTC	CASSTNPVSGYTF
many	TRBV12-3/TRBV12-4	TRBD2	TRBJ2-5	TGTGCCAGCGGCCGGGTGGGAGTTGTGGCGGGAGAAGAGACCCAGTACTTC	CASGRVGVVAGEETQYF
-	TRBV2	TRBD1	TRBJ1-2	TGTGCCAGCAGGCTGGGGACAGGGGCTCGAGGCTACACCTTC	CASRLGTGARGYTF
few	TRBV27	-	TRBJ1-5	TGTGCCAGCAGTCCCCAGGGACTTAGCAATCAGCCCCGGCATTTT	CASSPQGLSNQPRHF
many	TRBV12-3/TRBV12-4	-	TRBJ1-3	TGTGCCAGCAGCGACATACTCTCTGGAAACACCATATATTTT	CASSDILSGNTIYF
many	TRBV5-1	-	TRBJ1-1	TGCGCCAGCAGCTTGTTAGGGGAAGGGGAGTCTGAAGCTTTCTTT	CASSLLGEGESEAFF
many	TRBV28	-	TRBJ2-7	TGTGCCAGCACCGAACCTCGGGACGCTTCCTACGAGCAGTACTTC	CASTEPRDASYEQYF
many	TRBV7-3	-	TRBJ2-1	TGTGCCAGCAGCAACCCGGGGACTCCCTGGGCCAATAGCAATGAGCAGTTCTTC	CASSNPGTPWANSNEQFF
many	TRBV20-1	TRBD2	TRBJ2-3	TGCAGTGCCAACCGGCGGGAGGGCCAGGATACGCAGTATTTT	CSANRREGQDTQYF
few	TRBV28	-	TRBJ2-5	TGTGCCAGCAGCCCCCCGCGGGGGCGGGAGACCCAGTACTTC	CASSPPRGRETQYF
many	TRBV11-2	-	TRBJ2-1	TGTGCCAGCAGCTTGGGACTCCGAGGAGAGCAGTTCTTC	CASSLGLRGEQFF
many	TRBV27	-	TRBJ2-5	TGTGCCAGCAGACCACAGCGTAGGATGGGGACCCAGTACTTC	CASRPQRRMGTQYF
many	TRBV12-3/TRBV12-4	-	TRBJ2-2	TGTGCCAGCAGTTCGGCGGGACCGAACACCGGGGAGCTGTTTTTT	CASSSAGPNTGELFF
many	TRBV29-1	-	TRBJ2-1	TGCAGCGTTGACTGGAATTTGGATGAGCAGTTCTTC	CSVDWNLDEQFF